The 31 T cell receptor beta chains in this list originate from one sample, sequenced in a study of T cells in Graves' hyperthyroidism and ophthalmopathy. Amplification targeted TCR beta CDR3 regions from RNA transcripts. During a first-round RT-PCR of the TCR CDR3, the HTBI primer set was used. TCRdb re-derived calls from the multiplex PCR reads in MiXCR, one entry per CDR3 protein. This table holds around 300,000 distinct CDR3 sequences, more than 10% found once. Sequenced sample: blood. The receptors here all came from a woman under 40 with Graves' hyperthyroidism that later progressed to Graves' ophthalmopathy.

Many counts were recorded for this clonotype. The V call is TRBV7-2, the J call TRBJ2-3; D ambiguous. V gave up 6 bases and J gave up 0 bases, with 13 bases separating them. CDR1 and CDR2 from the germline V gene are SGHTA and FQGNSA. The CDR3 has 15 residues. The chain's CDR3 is CASSFHRASTDTQYF. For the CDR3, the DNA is TGTGCCAGCAGTTTCCATCGGGCGAGCACAGATACGCAGTATTTT.

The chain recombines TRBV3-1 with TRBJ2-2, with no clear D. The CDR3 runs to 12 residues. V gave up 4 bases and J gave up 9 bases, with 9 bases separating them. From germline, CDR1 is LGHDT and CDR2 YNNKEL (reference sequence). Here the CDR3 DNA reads TGTGCCAGCAGCCGTAACCCCTGGGAGCTGTTTTTT. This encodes CASSRNPWELFF.

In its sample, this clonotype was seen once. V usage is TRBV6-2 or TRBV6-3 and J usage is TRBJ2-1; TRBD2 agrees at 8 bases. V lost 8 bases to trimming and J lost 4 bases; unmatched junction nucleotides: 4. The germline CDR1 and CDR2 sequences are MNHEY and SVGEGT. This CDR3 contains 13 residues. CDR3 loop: CASGLAGYNEQFF. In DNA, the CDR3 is TGTGCCAGCGGGTTAGCGGGATACAATGAGCAGTTCTTC.

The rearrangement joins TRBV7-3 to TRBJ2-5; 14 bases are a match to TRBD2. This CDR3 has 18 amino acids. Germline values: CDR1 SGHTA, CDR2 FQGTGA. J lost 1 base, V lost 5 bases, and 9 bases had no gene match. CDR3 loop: CASSISSGLAGAQETQYF. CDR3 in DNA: TGTGCCAGCAGCATTAGTTCGGGACTAGCGGGAGCCCAAGAGACCCAGTACTTC. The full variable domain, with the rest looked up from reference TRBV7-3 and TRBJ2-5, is GAGVSQTPSNKVTEKGKYVELRCDPISGHTALYWYRQSLGQGPEFLIYFQGTGAADDSGLPNDRFFAVRPEGSVSTLKIQRTERGDSAVYLCASSISSGLAGAQETQYFGPGTRLLVL.

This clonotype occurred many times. Written as DNA, the CDR3 is TGTGCCAGCAGTTTGAATGAGCAGTTCTTC. It encodes CASSLNEQFF. This chain joins TRBV28 and TRBJ2-1; D call uncertain. The CDR3 covers 10 residues. Per germline, CDR1 MDHEN and CDR2 SYDVKM. Deletions cut 3 bases from V and 7 bases from J, with 1 base between.

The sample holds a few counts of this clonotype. CDR3: CASSTNRGAEQYF. CDR3 coding DNA: TGCGCCAGCAGCACGAATAGGGGTGCCGAGCAGTACTTC. The chain joins TRBV4-3 to TRBJ2-7; D possibly corresponds to TRBD1 (5 bases). With 5 bases removed from V and 6 bases from J, the gap between germline ends came to 14 bases. The germline CDR1 and CDR2 sequences are LGHNA and YSLEER. The CDR3 runs to 13 residues.

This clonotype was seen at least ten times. CDR3 nucleotides: TGTGCCAGCAGCTCTGGGCCTCACACGAACACTGAAGCTTTCTTT. Protein product: CASSSGPHTNTEAFF. V gene TRBV5-6 combines with J gene TRBJ1-1; no reliable D call. The ends were cut back, 3 bases at V and 1 base at J, with 13 bases in the middle. Germline V CDR1 and CDR2: SGHDT, YYEEEE. The CDR3 is 15 residues long.

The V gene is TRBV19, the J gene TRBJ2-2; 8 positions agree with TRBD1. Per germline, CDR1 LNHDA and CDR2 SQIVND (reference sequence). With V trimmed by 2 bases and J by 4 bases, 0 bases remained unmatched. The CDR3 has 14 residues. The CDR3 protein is CASSITGGTGELFF. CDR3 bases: TGTGCCAGTAGTATAACAGGGGGCACCGGGGAGCTGTTTTTT.

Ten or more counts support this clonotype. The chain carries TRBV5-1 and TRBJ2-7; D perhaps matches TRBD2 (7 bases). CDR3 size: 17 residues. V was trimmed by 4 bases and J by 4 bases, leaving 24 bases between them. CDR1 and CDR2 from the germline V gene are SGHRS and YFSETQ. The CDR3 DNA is TGCGCCAGCAGCAAAGAGGGGGGAGCGGGAATGGGGTACGAGCAGTACTTC. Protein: CASSKEGGAGMGYEQYF.

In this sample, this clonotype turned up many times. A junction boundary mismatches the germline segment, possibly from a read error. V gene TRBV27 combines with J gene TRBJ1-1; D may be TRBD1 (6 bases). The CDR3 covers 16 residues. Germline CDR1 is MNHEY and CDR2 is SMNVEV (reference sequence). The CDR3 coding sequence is TGTGCCAGCAGTTTATCGGGAGCTTTGGGGGGGCGGATTTCGATCTTT. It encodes CASSLSGALGGRISIF.

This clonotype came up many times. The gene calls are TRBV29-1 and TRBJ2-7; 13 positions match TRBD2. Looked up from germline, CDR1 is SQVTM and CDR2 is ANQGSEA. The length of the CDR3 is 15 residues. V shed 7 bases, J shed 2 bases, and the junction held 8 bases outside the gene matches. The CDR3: CSARLAGGPTYEQYF. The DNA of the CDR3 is TGCAGCGCCAGACTAGCGGGAGGTCCTACCTACGAGCAGTACTTC.

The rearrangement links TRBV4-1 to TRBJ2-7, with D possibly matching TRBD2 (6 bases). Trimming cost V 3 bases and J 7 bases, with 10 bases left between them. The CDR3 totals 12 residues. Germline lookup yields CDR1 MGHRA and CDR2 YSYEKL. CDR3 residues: CASSQEAGEQYF. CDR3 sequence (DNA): TGCGCCAGCAGCCAGGAAGCGGGTGAGCAGTACTTC.

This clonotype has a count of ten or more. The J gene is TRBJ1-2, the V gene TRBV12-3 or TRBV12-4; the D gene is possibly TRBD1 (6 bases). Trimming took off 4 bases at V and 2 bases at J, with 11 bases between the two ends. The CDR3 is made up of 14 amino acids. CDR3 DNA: TGTGCCAGCAGTTCATACAGGGAGAACTATGGCTACACCTTC. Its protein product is CASSSYRENYGYTF.

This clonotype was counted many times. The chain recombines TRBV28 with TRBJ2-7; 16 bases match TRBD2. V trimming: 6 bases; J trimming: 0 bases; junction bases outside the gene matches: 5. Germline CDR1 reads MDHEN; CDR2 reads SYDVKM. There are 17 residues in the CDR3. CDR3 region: CASSPGLAGGFSYEQYF. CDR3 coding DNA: TGTGCCAGCAGCCCGGGACTAGCGGGAGGGTTCTCCTACGAGCAGTACTTC.

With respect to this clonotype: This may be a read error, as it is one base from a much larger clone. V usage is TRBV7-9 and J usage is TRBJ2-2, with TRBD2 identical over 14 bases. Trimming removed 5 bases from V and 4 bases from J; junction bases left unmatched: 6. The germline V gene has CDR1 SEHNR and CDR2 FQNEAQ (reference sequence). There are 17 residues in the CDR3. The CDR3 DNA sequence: TGTGCCAGCAGCCCGGGACTAGCGGGAGTAGGCACCGGGGAGCTGTTTTTT. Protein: CASSPGLAGVGTGELFF.

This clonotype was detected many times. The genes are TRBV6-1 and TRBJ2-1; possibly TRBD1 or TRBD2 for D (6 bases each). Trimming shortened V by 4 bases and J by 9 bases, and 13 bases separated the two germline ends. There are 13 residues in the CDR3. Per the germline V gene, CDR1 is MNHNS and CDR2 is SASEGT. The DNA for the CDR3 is TGTGCCAGCAGTGGACCTAAGGGGGGTGAGCAGTTCTTC. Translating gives CASSGPKGGEQFF.

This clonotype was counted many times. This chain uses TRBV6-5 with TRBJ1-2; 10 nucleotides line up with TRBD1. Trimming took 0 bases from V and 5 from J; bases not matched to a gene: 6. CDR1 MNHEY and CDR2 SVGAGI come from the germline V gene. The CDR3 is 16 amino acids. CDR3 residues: CASSYSRTGGLYGYTF. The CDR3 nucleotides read TGTGCCAGCAGTTACTCGAGGACAGGGGGTTTATATGGCTACACCTTC.

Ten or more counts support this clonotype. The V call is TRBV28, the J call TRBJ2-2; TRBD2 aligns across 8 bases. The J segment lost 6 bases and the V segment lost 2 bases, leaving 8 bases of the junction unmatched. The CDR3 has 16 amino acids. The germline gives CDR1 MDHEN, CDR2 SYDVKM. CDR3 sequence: CASSLPGLAIAGELFF. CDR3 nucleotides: TGTGCCAGCAGTTTACCTGGACTAGCCATCGCCGGGGAGCTGTTTTTT.

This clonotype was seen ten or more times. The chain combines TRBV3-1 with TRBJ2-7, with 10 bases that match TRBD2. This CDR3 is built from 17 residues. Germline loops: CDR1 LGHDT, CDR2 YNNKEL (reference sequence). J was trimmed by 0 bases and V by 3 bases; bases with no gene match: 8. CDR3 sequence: CASSHGLAEYPSYEQYF. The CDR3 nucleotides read TGTGCCAGCAGCCATGGACTAGCGGAGTACCCCTCCTACGAGCAGTACTTC.

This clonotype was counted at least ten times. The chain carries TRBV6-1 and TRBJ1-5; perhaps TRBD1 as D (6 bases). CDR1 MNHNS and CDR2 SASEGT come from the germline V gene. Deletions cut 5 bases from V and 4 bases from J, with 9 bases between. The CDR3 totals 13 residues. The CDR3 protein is CASSYTGNQPQHF. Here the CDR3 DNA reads TGTGCCAGCAGTTACACAGGGAATCAGCCCCAGCATTTT.

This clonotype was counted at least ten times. CDR3 sequence: CASSWDLVGGELFF. The CDR3 DNA is TGTGCCAGCAGTTGGGACCTCGTTGGGGGGGAGCTGTTTTTT. V usage is TRBV6-1 and J usage is TRBJ2-2, with D perhaps TRBD1 or TRBD2 (5 bases each). Trimming removed 5 bases from V and 8 bases from J, with 15 bases in between. This CDR3 has 14 amino acids. The germline V gene encodes CDR1 MNHNS and CDR2 SASEGT.

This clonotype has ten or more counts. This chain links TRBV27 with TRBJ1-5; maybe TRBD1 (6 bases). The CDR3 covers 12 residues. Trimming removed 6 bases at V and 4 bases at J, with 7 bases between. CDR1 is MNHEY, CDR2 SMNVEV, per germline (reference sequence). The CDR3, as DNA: TGTGCCAGCAGGCAGGGGAATCAGCCCCAGCATTTT. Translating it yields CASRQGNQPQHF.

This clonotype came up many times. CDR3 amino acids: CAWSWATGNTEAFF. Here the CDR3 DNA reads TGTGCCTGGAGTTGGGCAACTGGAAACACTGAAGCTTTCTTT. This chain links TRBV30 with TRBJ1-1; D remains ambiguous. V shed 2 bases and J shed 2 bases, with 12 bases lying between them. The germline CDR1 and CDR2 sequences are GTSNPN and SVGIG (reference sequence). The CDR3 spans 14 residues.

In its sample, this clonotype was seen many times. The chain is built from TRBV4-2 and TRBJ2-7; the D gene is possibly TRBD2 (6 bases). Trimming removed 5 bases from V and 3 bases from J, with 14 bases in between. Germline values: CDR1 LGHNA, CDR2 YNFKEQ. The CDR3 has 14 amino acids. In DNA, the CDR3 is TGTGCCAGCAGCTCGCAAATGGGGGGCTACGAGCAGTACTTC. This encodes CASSSQMGGYEQYF.

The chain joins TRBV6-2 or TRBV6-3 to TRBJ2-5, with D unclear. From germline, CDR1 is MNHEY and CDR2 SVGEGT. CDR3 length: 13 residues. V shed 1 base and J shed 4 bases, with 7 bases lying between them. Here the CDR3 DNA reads TGTGCCAGCAGTTACTATTCCCTAGAGACCCAGTACTTC. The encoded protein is CASSYYSLETQYF.

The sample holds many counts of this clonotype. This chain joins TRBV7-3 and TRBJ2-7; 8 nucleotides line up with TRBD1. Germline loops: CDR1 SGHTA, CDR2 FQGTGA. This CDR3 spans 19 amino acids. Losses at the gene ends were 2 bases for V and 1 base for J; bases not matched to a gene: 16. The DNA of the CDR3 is TGTGCCAGCAGCTTAGTAATTGGGGACAGGTCTAACCATTCCTACGAGCAGTACTTC. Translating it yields CASSLVIGDRSNHSYEQYF.

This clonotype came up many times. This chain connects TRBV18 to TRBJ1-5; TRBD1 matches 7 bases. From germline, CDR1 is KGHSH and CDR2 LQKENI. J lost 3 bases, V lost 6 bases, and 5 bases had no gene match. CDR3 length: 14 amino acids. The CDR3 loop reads CASSPDRVNQPQHF. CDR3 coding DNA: TGTGCCAGCTCCCCCGACAGGGTCAATCAGCCCCAGCATTTT.

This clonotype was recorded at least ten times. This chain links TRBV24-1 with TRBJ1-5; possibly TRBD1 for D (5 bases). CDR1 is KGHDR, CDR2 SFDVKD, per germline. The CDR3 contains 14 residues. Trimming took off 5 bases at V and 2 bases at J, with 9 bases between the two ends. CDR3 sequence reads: CATSGREGNQPQHF. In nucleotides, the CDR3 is TGTGCCACCAGTGGCAGGGAAGGCAATCAGCCCCAGCATTTT.

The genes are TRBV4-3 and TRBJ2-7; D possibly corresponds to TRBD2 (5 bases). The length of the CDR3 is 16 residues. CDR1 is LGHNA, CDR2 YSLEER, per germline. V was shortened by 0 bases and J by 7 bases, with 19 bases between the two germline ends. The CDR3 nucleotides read TGCGCCAGCAGCCAAGAATTACTCTTCGGGGTACAAGAGCAGTACTTC. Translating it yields CASSQELLFGVQEQYF.

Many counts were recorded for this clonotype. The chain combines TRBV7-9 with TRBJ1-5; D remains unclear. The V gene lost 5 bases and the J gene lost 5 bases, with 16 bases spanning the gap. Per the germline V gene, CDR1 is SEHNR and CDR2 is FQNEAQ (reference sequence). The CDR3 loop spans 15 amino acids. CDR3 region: CASSQAIGMDQPQHF. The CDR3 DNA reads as TGTGCCAGCAGCCAGGCTATCGGGATGGATCAGCCCCAGCATTTT.

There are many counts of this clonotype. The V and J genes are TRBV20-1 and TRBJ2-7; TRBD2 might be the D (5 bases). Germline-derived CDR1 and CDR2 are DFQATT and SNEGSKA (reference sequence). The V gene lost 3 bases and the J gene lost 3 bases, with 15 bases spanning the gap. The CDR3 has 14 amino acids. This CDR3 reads CSASPLREVYEQYF. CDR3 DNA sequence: TGCAGTGCTAGTCCCCTACGGGAAGTCTACGAGCAGTACTTC.